This T cell receptor (beta chain) was sequenced in a study of blood T cell repertoires in COVID-19. CDR3 size: 13 residues. Germline CDR1 is MGHDK and CDR2 is SYGVNS. V was trimmed by 4 bases and J by 5 bases, leaving 9 bases between them. Cohort placement rested on clinical history that participants reported themselves. Recovered status applied to Cohort 3 donors who had two consecutive negative PCRs. It also applied to those with clearance or with symptom resolution. In the source study's methods: Estimates of nucleated cell counts were drawn from the amplification of reference gene primers. Produced via immunoSEQ multiplex PCR; TCRdb's table is partial and in-frame only. V, J and clone size are taken as reported in that table, and D and trimming were inferred from the DNA itself. The sample includes 200,000 to 250,000 clones, about 90% of them seen just once.

Material for sequencing was PBMCs or T cells enriched from blood (not recorded which). This receptor was taken from a man aged 25 to 45 who had recovered from COVID-19. V gene TRBV25-1 combines with J gene TRBJ2-1; D is ambiguous. The CDR3 loop reads CASSAPIDNEQFF. CDR3 coding DNA: TGTGCCAGCAGTGCCCCCATTGACAATGAGCAGTTCTTC.